The 25 T cell receptor beta chains given below trace back to one sample, sequenced in a study of blood T cell repertoires in COVID-19. The repertoire was sequenced with immunoSEQ multiplex PCR; TCRdb's copy has only in-frame clones and lacks some. Here the sample spans under 200,000 clones, 85% being singletons. Source material: peripheral blood. Source of these receptors: a man aged 35 to 55 with acute or convalescent COVID-19.

The chain recombines TRBV5-1 with TRBJ1-1; D is unclear. The CDR3 consists of 13 residues. Per the germline V gene, CDR1 is SGHRS and CDR2 is YFSETQ. Trimming took 0 bases from V and 8 from J, leaving 11 bases between them. The CDR3 coding sequence is TGCGCCAGCAGCTTGGATCCCCGGGAGGAAGCTTTCTTT. Translation: CASSLDPREEAFF.

This chain uses TRBV3-1 (or the pseudogene TRBV3-2) with TRBJ2-5, with TRBD2 matching over 9 bases. V was pared by 0 bases and J by 4 bases, with 12 bases of the junction left unmatched. CDR1 and CDR2 from the germline V gene are LGHDT and YNNKEL (reference sequence). This CDR3 region has 18 residues. CDR3 sequence (DNA): TGTGCCAGCAGCCAAGAGAGCGGATGGCGGGGGGGCGGAGAGACCCAGTACTTC. This codes for CASSQESGWRGGGETQYF.

V and J are TRBV3-1 (or the pseudogene TRBV3-2) and TRBJ1-5, with D tentatively TRBD1 (5 bases). The CDR3 has 16 residues. Trimming removed 1 base from V and 2 bases from J, with 12 bases in between. Per germline, CDR1 LGHDT and CDR2 YNNKEL (reference sequence). DNA of the CDR3: TGTGCCAGCAGCCAAGGGCAGGGTGTGGGCAATCAGCCCCAGCATTTT. Its translation is CASSQGQGVGNQPQHF.

V and J are TRBV12-3 or TRBV12-4 and TRBJ2-1, with TRBD2 identical over 8 bases. This CDR3 has 12 amino acids. V shed 3 bases, J shed 12 bases, and the junction held 4 bases outside the gene matches. CDR3 residues: CASSFPGGRQFF. Written as DNA, the CDR3 is TGTGCCAGCAGTTTCCCGGGGGGGAGGCAGTTCTTC.

The chain joins TRBV9 to TRBJ2-5; unclear D gene. V lost 4 bases to trimming and J lost 5 bases, with 15 bases between them. The CDR3 runs 14 residues. Per germline, CDR1 SGDLS and CDR2 YYNGEE. In DNA form, the CDR3 reads TGTGCCAGCAGCCCAACGGCCGGGTTGGAGACCCAGTACTTC. Its translation: CASSPTAGLETQYF.

The rearrangement links TRBV27 to TRBJ1-1; D is ambiguous. Germline-derived CDR1 and CDR2 are MNHEY and SMNVEV (reference sequence). The CDR3 consists of 15 residues. V was trimmed by 1 base and J by 10 bases, leaving 19 bases between them. The CDR3 region is CASSLWSVGISGAFF. The CDR3 DNA follows: TGTGCCAGCAGTTTATGGAGTGTCGGCATTTCGGGAGCTTTCTTT.

Comment on this clone: The germline gene is not matched at one end of the junction; a read error may be the cause. The rearrangement links TRBV11-2 to TRBJ2-3, with D possibly TRBD2 on 7 matching bases. The CDR3 has 15 residues. The germline V gene encodes CDR1 SGHAT and CDR2 FQNNGV. CDR3 sequence: CASSFTRGTRGAASF. Written as DNA, the CDR3 is TGTGCCAGCAGCTTTACAAGGGGGACTCGGGGGGCAGCGTCTTTT.

The chain couples TRBV24-1 to TRBJ1-1; 7 bases are a match to TRBD1. The CDR3 runs to 14 residues. Trimming at V came to 10 bases and at J to 5 bases, leaving 12 bases not matched to a gene. Per the germline V gene, CDR1 is KGHDR and CDR2 is SFDVKD. CDR3 protein: CATTGSGGETEAFF. The CDR3 DNA sequence: TGTGCCACTACAGGGTCAGGGGGAGAGACTGAAGCTTTCTTT.

The count of this clone is one. This chain links TRBV29-1 with TRBJ2-3, with no clear D. Germline values: CDR1 SQVTM, CDR2 ANQGSEA. The V and J ends lost 6 bases and 1 base respectively, with 14 bases between them. The CDR3 covers 14 residues. In DNA, the CDR3 is TGCAGCGTCGAGCACTATCGAGGCACAGATACGCAGTATTTT. As protein: CSVEHYRGTDTQYF.

This chain links TRBV9 with TRBJ2-7; D possibly corresponds to TRBD1 (6 bases). Looked up from germline, CDR1 is SGDLS and CDR2 is YYNGEE. The CDR3 is made up of 13 amino acids. The ends were cut back, 0 bases at V and 9 bases at J, with 13 bases in the middle. The CDR3: CASSVGQADGQYF. CDR3 coding DNA: TGTGCCAGCAGCGTAGGACAGGCCGACGGGCAGTACTTC.

This clone was detected once. This chain joins TRBV2 and TRBJ1-6, with 11 bases fitting TRBD1. The CDR3 totals 15 residues. CDR1 is SNHLY and CDR2 is FYNNEI in the germline V gene. V lost 6 bases, J lost 8 bases, and 6 bases stayed unmatched. The CDR3 here is CASRADRGLYSPLHF. In DNA, the CDR3 is TGTGCCAGCAGGGCGGACAGGGGGCTCTATTCACCCCTCCACTTT.

J is TRBJ1-2 and V is TRBV19; tentative D call: TRBD1 (5 bases). Trimming pared 7 bases from V and 4 bases from J, leaving 19 bases between. There are 15 residues in the CDR3. CDR1 LNHDA and CDR2 SQIVND come from the germline V gene (reference sequence). CDR3 protein: CASTAGGIGSYGYTF. As DNA, the CDR3 is TGTGCCAGTACCGCCGGGGGTATTGGGAGCTATGGCTACACCTTC.

The gene calls are TRBV5-1 and TRBJ1-1; 7 nucleotides align to TRBD1. J gave up 0 bases and V 4 bases, and 9 bases lay outside the gene matches. The CDR3 is 16 amino acids. In germline, CDR1 is SGHRS, CDR2 YFSETQ. CDR3 bases: TGCGCCAGCAGCGACGGGACAGATCGCATGAACACTGAAGCTTTCTTT. Residues: CASSDGTDRMNTEAFF.

The chain joins TRBV15 to TRBJ2-7; a possible D gene is TRBD2 (5 bases). The V and J ends lost 4 bases and 4 bases respectively, with 8 bases between them. CDR1 is LNHNV and CDR2 is YYDKDF in the germline V gene (reference sequence). The CDR3 extends over 12 amino acids. The CDR3 region is CATSTRGYEQYF. The CDR3 bases are TGTGCCACCAGCACACGGGGTTACGAGCAGTACTTC. The full variable domain, its missing parts supplied by reference TRBV15 and TRBJ2-7, is DAMVIQNPRYQVTQFGKPVTLSCSQTLNHNVMYWYQQKSSQAPKLLFHYYDKDFNNEADTPDNFQSRRPNTSFCFLDIRSPGLGDTAMYLCATSTRGYEQYFGPGTRLTVT.

The chain uses TRBV29-1 and TRBJ2-2; 8 bases are shared with TRBD2. Per germline, CDR1 SQVTM and CDR2 ANQGSEA. V lost 3 bases to trimming and J lost 0 bases; unmatched junction nucleotides: 3. CDR3 length: 15 residues. CDR3 DNA: TGCAGCGTTGAGTTCGGGGGGGCGAACACCGGGGAGCTGTTTTTT. This encodes CSVEFGGANTGELFF.

The rearrangement links TRBV30 to TRBJ1-2; TRBD1 agrees at 8 bases. The V gene's germline CDR1 is GTSNPN and CDR2 SVGIG (reference sequence). Losses at the gene ends were 4 bases for V and 3 bases for J; bases not matched to a gene: 4. This CDR3 has 13 amino acids. The CDR3 sequence: CAWTTGADYGYTF. For the CDR3, the DNA is TGTGCCTGGACGACAGGGGCCGACTATGGCTACACCTTC.

This sequence joins TRBV14 and TRBJ1-1, with D uncertain. Germline V gene sequence: CDR1 SGHDN, CDR2 FVKESK. Between the trimmed V and J ends, which lost 3 bases and 11 bases, there was a span of 13 bases. The CDR3 contains 12 residues. CDR3 DNA sequence: TGTGCCAGCAGCCACGGGCGGGCGAGCGCTTTCTTT. Amino acid sequence: CASSHGRASAFF.

The chain links TRBV6-5 to TRBJ1-2; 7 bases match TRBD1. The CDR3 consists of 14 residues. The V and J ends lost 5 bases and 0 bases, in that order; junction bases with no gene match: 3. CDR1 is MNHEY, CDR2 SVGAGI, per germline. CDR3 in DNA: TGTGCCAGCAGTAAGACAGGGCCTAACTATGGCTACACCTTC. Translating it yields CASSKTGPNYGYTF.

The chain recombines TRBV3-1 (or the pseudogene TRBV3-2) with TRBJ1-2; possibly TRBD1 for D (5 bases). The CDR3 sequence is 15 residues long. From germline, CDR1 is LGHDT and CDR2 YNNKEL (reference sequence). V dropped 4 bases and J dropped 7 bases, with 19 bases sitting between them. For the CDR3, the DNA is TGTGCCAGCAGCCGAGAGACAGCCCCGAAGGCTGGCTACACCTTC. This sequence encodes CASSRETAPKAGYTF.

This rearrangement joins TRBV7-9 to TRBJ2-5; no definite D call. The CDR3 sequence is 17 residues long. Germline V gives CDR1 SEHNR, CDR2 FQNEAQ (reference sequence). V gave up 0 bases and J gave up 1 base, with 15 bases separating them. The CDR3 loop reads CASSLAALAGFQETQYF. The CDR3 region has the DNA TGTGCCAGCAGCTTAGCGGCCCTGGCAGGTTTCCAAGAGACCCAGTACTTC. The variable domain in full, completed from reference TRBV7-9 and TRBJ2-5, reads DTGVSQNPRHKITKRGQNVTFRCDPISEHNRLYWYRQTLGQGPEFLTYFQNEAQLEKSRLLSDRFSAERPKGSFSTLEIQRTEQGDSAMYLCASSLAALAGFQETQYFGPGTRLLVL.

A word on this clone: The sample holds other DNA sequences that translate to the same CDR3. The V call is TRBV7-8, the J call TRBJ2-7; maybe TRBD1 (6 bases). The germline V and J ends were trimmed by 3 bases and 6 bases, with 9 bases remaining between them. The CDR3 consists of 12 residues. From germline, CDR1 is SGHVS and CDR2 FQNEAQ. CDR3 nucleotide sequence: TGTGCCAGCAGCTTTACAGGGTCCGAGCAGTACTTC. Translating gives CASSFTGSEQYF.

The chain has TRBV7-6 and TRBJ1-3; the D gene is possibly TRBD1 (5 bases). Germline lookup yields CDR1 SGHVS and CDR2 FNYEAQ. The ends were cut back, 1 base at V and 0 bases at J, with 10 bases in the middle. The length of the CDR3 is 16 residues. The CDR3 DNA follows: TGTGCCAGCAGCTTAGGACAGCCCGGCTCTGGAAACACCATATATTTT. This translates into CASSLGQPGSGNTIYF.

The rearrangement links TRBV5-6 to TRBJ1-5; TRBD1 matches at 8 bases. The CDR3 contains 15 residues. Trimming cost V 0 bases and J 1 base; bases outside gene matches: 0. Germline lookup yields CDR1 SGHDT and CDR2 YYEEEE. CDR3 loop: CASSLGDRSNQPQHF. CDR3 in DNA: TGTGCCAGCAGCTTGGGGGACAGGAGCAATCAGCCCCAGCATTTT. Combining the CDR3 with reference TRBV5-6 and TRBJ1-5 gives the whole variable domain DAGVTQSPTHLIKTRGQQVTLRCSPKSGHDTVSWYQQALGQGPQFIFQYYEEEERQRGNFPDRFSGHQFPNYSSELNVNALLLGDSALYLCASSLGDRSNQPQHFGDGTRLSIL.

The chain uses TRBV28 and TRBJ1-5, with D unclear. The CDR3 has 15 amino acids. The V end was cut by 3 bases, the J end by 4 bases, with 13 bases between. Germline-derived CDR1 and CDR2 are MDHEN and SYDVKM. The CDR3: CASSLAGSRNQPQHF. The CDR3 bases are TGTGCCAGCAGTTTGGCGGGGTCACGAAATCAGCCCCAGCATTTT.

This clone has just a few counts. The CDR3 nucleotides read TGTGCCAGCAGCTTGGGAGGTGGGAGGTTCAACAATGAGCAGTTCTTC. This sequence encodes CASSLGGGRFNNEQFF. V usage is TRBV5-6 and J usage is TRBJ2-1, with D possibly TRBD2 on 6 matching bases. CDR1 is SGHDT and CDR2 is YYEEEE in the germline V gene. V was shortened by 0 bases and J by 5 bases, with 15 bases between the two germline ends. CDR3 size: 16 residues.